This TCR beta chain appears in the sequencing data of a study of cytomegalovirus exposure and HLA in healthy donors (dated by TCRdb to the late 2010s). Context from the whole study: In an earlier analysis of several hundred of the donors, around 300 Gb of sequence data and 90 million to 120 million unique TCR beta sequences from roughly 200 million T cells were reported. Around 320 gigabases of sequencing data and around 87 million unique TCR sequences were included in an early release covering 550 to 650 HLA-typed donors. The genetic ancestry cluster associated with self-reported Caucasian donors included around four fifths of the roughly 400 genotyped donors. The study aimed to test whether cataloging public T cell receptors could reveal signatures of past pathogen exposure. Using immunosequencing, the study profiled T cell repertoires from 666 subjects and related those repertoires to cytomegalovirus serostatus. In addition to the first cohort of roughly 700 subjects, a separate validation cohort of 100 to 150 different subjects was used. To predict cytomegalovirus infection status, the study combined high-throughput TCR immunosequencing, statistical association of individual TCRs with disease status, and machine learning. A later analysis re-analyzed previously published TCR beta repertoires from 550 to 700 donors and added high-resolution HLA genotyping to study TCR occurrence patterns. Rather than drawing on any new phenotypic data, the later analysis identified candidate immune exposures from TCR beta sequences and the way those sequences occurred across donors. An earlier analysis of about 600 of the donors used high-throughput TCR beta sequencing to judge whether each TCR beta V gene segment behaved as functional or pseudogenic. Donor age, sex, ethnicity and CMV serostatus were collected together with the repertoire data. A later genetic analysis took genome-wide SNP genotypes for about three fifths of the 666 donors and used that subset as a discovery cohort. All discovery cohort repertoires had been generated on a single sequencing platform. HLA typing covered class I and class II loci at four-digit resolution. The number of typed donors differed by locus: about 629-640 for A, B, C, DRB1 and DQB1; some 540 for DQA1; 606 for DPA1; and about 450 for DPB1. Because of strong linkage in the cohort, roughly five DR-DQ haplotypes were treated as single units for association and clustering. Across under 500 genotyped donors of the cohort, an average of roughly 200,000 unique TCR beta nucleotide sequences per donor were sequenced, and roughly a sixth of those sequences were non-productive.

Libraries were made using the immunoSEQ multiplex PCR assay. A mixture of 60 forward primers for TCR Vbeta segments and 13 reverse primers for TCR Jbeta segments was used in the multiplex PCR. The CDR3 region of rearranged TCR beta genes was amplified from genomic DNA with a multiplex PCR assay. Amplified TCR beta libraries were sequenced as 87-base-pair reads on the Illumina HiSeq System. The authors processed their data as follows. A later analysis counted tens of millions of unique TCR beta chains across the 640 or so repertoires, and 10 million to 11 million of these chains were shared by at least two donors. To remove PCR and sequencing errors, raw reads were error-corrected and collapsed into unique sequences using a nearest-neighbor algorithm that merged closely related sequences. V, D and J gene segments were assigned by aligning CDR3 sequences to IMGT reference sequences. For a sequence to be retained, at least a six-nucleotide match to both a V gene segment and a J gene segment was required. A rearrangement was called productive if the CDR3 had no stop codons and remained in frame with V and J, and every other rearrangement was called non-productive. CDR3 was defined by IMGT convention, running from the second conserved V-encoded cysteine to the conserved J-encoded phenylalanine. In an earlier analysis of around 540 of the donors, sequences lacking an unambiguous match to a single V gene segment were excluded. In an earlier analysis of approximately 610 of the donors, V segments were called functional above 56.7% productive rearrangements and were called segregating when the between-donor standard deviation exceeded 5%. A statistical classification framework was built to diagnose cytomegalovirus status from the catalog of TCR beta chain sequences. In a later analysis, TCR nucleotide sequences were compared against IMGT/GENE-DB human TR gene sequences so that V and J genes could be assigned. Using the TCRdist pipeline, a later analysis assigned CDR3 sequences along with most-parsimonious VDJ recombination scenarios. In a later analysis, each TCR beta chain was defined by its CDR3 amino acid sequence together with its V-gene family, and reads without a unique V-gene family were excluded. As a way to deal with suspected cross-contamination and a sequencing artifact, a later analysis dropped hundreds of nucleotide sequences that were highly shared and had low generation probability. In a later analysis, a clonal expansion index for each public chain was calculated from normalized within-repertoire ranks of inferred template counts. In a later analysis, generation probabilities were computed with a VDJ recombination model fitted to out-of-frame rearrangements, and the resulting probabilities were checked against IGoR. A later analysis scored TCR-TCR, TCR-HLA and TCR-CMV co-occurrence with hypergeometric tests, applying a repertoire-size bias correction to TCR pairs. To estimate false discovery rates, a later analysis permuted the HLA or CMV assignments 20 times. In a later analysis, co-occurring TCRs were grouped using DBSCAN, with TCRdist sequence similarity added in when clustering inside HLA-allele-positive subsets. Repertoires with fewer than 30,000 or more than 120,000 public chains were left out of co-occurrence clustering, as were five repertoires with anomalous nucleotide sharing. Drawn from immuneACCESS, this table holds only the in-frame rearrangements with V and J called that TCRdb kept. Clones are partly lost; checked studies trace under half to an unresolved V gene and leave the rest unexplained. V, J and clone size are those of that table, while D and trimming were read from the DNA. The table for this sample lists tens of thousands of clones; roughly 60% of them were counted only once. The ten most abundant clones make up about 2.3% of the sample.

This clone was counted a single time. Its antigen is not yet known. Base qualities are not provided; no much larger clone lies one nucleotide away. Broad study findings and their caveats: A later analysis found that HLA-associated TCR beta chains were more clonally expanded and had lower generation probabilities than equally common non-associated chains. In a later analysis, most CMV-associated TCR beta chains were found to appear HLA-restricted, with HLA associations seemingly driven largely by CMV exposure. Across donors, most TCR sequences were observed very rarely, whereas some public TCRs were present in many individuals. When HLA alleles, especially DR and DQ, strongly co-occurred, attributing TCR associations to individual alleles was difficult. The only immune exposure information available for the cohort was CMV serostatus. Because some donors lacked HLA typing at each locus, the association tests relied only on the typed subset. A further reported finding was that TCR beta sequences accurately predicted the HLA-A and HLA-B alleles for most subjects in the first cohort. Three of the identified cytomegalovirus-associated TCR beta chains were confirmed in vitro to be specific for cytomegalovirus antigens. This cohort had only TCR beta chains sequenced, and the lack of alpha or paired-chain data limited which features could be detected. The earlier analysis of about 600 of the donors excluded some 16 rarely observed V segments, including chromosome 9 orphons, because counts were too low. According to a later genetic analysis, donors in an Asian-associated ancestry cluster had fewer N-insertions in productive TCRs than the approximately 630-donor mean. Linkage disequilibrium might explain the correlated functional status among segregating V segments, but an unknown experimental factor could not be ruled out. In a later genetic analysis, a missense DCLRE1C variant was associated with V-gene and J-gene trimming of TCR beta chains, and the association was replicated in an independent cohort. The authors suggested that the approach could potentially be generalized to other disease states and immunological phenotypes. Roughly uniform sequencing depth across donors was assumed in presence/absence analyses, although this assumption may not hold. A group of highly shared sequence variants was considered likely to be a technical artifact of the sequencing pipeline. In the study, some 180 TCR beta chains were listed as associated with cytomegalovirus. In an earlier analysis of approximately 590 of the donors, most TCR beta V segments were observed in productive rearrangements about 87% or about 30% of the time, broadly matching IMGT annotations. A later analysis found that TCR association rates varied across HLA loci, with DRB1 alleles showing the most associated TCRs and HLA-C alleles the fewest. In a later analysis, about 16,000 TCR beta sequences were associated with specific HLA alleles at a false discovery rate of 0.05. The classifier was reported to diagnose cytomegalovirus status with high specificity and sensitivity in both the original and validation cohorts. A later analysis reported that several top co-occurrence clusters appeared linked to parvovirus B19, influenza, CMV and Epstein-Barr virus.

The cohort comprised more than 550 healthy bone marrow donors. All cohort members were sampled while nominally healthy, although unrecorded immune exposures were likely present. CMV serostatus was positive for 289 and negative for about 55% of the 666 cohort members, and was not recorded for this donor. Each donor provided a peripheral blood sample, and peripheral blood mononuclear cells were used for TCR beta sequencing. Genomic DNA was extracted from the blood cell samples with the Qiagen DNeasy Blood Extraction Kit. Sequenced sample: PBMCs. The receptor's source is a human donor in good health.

The CDR3 amino acid sequence is: CASSFGGGRSGTEAFF. The DNA sequence is TGTGCCAGCAGCTTTGGGGGGGGGCGAAGTGGCACTGAAGCTTTCTTT. Recombination joined TRBV9 with TRBJ1-1; a weak D assignment points to TRBD1 (6 bases agree). Including the terminal cysteine and phenylalanine, the CDR3 comprises 16 residues. CDR3 DNA only is kept here, 48 bases in frame from base 1. The germline V gene specifies SGDLS as CDR1 and YYNGEE as CDR2. V and J lose 4 bases and 4 bases, and a span of 20 bases separates them.